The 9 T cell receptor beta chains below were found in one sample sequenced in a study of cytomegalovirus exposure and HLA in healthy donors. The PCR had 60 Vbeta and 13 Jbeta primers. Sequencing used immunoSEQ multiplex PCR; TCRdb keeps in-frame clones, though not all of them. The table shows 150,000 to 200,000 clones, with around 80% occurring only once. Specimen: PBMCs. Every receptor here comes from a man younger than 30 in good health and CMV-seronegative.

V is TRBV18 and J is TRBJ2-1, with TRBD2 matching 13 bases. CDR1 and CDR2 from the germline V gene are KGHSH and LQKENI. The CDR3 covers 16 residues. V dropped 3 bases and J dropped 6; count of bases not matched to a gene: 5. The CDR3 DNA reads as TGTGCCAGCTCACCCTGGACTAGCGGGAGAGGCAATGAGCAGTTCTTC. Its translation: CASSPWTSGRGNEQFF.

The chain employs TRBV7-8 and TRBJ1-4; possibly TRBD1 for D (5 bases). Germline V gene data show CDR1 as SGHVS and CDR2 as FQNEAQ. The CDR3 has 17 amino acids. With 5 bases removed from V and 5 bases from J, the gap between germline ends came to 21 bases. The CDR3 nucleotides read TGTGCCAGCAGCACAAAACACACCCGACAGCCCAATGAAAAACTGTTTTTT. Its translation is CASSTKHTRQPNEKLFF.

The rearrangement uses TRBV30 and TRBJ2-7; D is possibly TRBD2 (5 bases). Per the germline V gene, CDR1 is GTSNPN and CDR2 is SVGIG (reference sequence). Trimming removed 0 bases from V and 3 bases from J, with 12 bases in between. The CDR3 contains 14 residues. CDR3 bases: TGTGCCTGGAGTGTCTCATCGGGATTCTACGAGCAGTACTTC. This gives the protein CAWSVSSGFYEQYF.

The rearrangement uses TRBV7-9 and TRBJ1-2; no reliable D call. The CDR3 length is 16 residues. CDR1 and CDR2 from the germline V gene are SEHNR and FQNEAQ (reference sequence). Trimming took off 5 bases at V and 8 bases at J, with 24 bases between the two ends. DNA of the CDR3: TGTGCCAGCAGCCTCCTGAAGACAAGGAAAAACCAGGGCTACACCTTC. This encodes CASSLLKTRKNQGYTF.

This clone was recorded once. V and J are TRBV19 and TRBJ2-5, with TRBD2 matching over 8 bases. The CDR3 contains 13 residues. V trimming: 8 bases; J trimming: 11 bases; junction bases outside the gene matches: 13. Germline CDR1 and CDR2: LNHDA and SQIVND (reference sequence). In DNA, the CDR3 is TGTGCCAGTGGCGGGGGGTCCTACGAGGAGCAGTACTTC. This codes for CASGGGSYEEQYF.

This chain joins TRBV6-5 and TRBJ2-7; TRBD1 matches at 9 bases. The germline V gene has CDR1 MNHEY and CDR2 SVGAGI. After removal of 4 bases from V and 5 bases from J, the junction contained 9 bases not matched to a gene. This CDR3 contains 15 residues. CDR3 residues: CASSLDRGRSDEQYF. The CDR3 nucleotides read TGTGCCAGCAGTTTGGACAGGGGAAGGTCCGACGAGCAGTACTTC.

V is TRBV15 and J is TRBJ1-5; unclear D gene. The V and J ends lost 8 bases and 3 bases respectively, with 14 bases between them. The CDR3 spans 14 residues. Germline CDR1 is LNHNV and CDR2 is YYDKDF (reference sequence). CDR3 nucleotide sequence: TGTGCCACCTTTCATAGATCCATCAATCAGCCCCAGCATTTT. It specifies CATFHRSINQPQHF. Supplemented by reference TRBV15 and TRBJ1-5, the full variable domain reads DAMVIQNPRYQVTQFGKPVTLSCSQTLNHNVMYWYQQKSSQAPKLLFHYYDKDFNNEADTPDNFQSRRPNTSFCFLDIRSPGLGDTAMYLCATFHRSINQPQHFGDGTRLSIL.

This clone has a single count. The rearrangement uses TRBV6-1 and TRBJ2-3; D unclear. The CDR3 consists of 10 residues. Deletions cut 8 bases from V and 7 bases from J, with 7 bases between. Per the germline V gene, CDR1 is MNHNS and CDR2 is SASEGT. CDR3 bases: TGTGCCAGCGTTTTCAATACGCAGTATTTT. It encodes CASVFNTQYF.

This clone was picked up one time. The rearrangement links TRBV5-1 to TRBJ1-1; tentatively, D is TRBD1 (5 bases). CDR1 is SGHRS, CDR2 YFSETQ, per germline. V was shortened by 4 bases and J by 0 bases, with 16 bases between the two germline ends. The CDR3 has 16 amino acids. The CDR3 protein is CASSDLLTGMNTEAFF. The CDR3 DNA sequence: TGCGCCAGCAGCGACCTCCTAACAGGTATGAACACTGAAGCTTTCTTT.